This T cell receptor (beta chain) is from a study of human T cells and chemical hapten exposure. Study as a whole: The study patch tested 0.01% DPC on the upper back and read results at 6 days.

This clonotype was observed many times. Its antigen remains unidentified. Time point indicated: patch test 1, 2 weeks after DPC sensitization. The treatment was: therapeutic diphenylcyclopropenone sensitization with weekly scalp DPC. Alopecia patients deemed DPC-suitable, aged 18 to 70, excluding pregnancy. Whole-study results and caveats: Versus controls, significantly more large CDR3 similarity clusters arose from expanded TCRs.

CDR3 length equals 15 residues. Germline-derived CDR1 and CDR2 are SQVTM and ANQGSEA. After removal of 1 base from V and 3 bases from J, the junction contained 6 bases not matched to a gene. TCRdb re-called the RACE reads with MiXCR, one entry per CDR3 protein. The data hold approximately 400,000 distinct CDR3 sequences, with approximately 4.4% observed a single time. This receptor was obtained from a woman aged 50 to 60 with alopecia areata. Some clones in this sample may be carry-over from other donors' samples. The V call is TRBV29-1, the J call TRBJ2-3; 8 bases map to TRBD2. Source: whole blood, taken in connection with sensitization to the hapten diphenylcyclopropenone (DPC). CDR3: CSVEGTGRDTDTQYF. CDR3 sequence (DNA): TGCAGCGTTGAAGGTACCGGGAGGGATACAGATACGCAGTATTTT.